The 19 T cell receptor beta chains listed next were all sequenced from one sample in a study of cytomegalovirus exposure and HLA in healthy donors (dated by TCRdb to 2015 to 2018). Preparation of the library involved the immunoSEQ multiplex PCR assay. A mixture of 60 forward primers for TCR Vbeta segments and 13 reverse primers for TCR Jbeta segments was used in the multiplex PCR. TCRdb holds this immuneACCESS table with in-frame rearrangements only. Some clones are missing; in checked studies, unresolved V genes explain under half, and the rest has no known cause. Within this sample are over 150,000 clones, with 75% to 85% of them counted one time only. Of the sample, around 1.9% is held by the ten largest clones. The source material was PBMCs. The source of these receptors is a woman aged 18-29 years in good health and CMV-seronegative.

The rearrangement uses TRBV6-5 and TRBJ2-1, with 8 bases lining up with TRBD2. Per the germline V gene, CDR1 is MNHEY and CDR2 is SVGAGI. The CDR3 is 14 residues long. V lost 8 bases to trimming and J lost 3 bases; unmatched junction nucleotides: 6. CDR3 protein: CASGDGGDYNEQFF. As DNA, the CDR3 is TGTGCCAGCGGAGACGGGGGGGACTACAATGAGCAGTTCTTC.

The chain employs TRBV5-1 and TRBJ1-3; D is uncertain. V was shortened by 0 bases and J by 0 bases, with 10 bases between the two germline ends. From germline, CDR1 is SGHRS and CDR2 YFSETQ. The length of the CDR3 is 16 residues. DNA of the CDR3: TGCGCCAGCAGCTTGGATGCCAGGCACTCTGGAAACACCATATATTTT. Translating it yields CASSLDARHSGNTIYF.

This chain connects TRBV11-3 to TRBJ1-6, with D maybe TRBD1 (5 bases). The CDR3 is 16 residues long. V was pared by 0 bases and J by 9 bases, with 15 bases between. CDR1 is SGHNT and CDR2 is YENEEA in the germline V gene. CDR3 DNA: TGTGCCAGCAGCTTAGATCTCCCGACAGTTTCTTCACCCCTCCACTTT. Its protein product is CASSLDLPTVSSPLHF.

The V gene is TRBV6-1, the J gene TRBJ1-2; D is undetermined. The length of the CDR3 is 13 residues. Between the trimmed V and J ends, which lost 1 base and 2 bases, there was a span of 5 bases. Germline V gene data show CDR1 as MNHNS and CDR2 as SASEGT. CDR3 amino acids: CASSEVSNYGYTF. The CDR3 DNA reads TGTGCCAGCAGTGAAGTTTCGAACTATGGCTACACCTTC.

The chain has TRBV29-1 and TRBJ1-1; maybe TRBD1 (5 bases). V shed 2 bases and J shed 10 bases, with 14 bases lying between them. Per germline, CDR1 SQVTM and CDR2 ANQGSEA. This CDR3 region has 12 residues. CDR3 sequence reads: CSVERNQGPAFF. CDR3 DNA: TGCAGCGTTGAACGGAACCAGGGCCCAGCTTTCTTT.

About this clone: Other DNA sequences of this sample code for an identical CDR3. The chain has TRBV2 and TRBJ1-1, with TRBD1 identical over 11 bases. CDR1 SNHLY and CDR2 FYNNEI come from the germline V gene. This CDR3 has 13 amino acids. V was pared by 6 bases and J by 5 bases, with 2 bases of the junction left unmatched. This CDR3 is CASRDRGRTEAFF. The CDR3 DNA follows: TGTGCCAGCAGGGACAGGGGGCGAACTGAAGCTTTCTTT.

The chain combines TRBV7-9 with TRBJ1-3; D not certain. This CDR3 has 12 residues. Per the germline V gene, CDR1 is SEHNR and CDR2 is FQNEAQ (reference sequence). The V and J ends lost 4 bases and 3 bases respectively, with 4 bases between them. CDR3 sequence (DNA): TGTGCCAGCAGCTCGGGTGGAAACACCATATATTTT. This sequence encodes CASSSGGNTIYF.

The chain couples TRBV5-5 to TRBJ1-4, with D unresolved. The germline CDR1 and CDR2 sequences are SGHKS and YYEKEE (reference sequence). V lost 0 bases and J 0 bases, leaving 9 bases between the germline ends. The CDR3 has 16 amino acids. The CDR3: CASSLVQASTNEKLFF. The CDR3 DNA sequence: TGTGCCAGCAGCTTGGTGCAGGCATCAACTAATGAAAAACTGTTTTTT.

In nucleotides, the CDR3 is TGTGCCAGCAGTTACCCAGACAGGGGCGAAAACACCGGGGAGCTGTTTTTT. Translated: CASSYPDRGENTGELFF. V usage is TRBV7-9 and J usage is TRBJ2-2, with 8 bases that match TRBD1. This CDR3 region has 17 residues. The germline gives CDR1 SEHNR, CDR2 FQNEAQ (reference sequence). V shed 6 bases and J 2 bases; nucleotides not matched to a gene: 11.

This chain uses TRBV6-5 with TRBJ2-1; 9 nucleotides agree with TRBD2. With 6 bases clipped from V and 1 base from J, the junction kept 4 bases outside the gene matches. CDR1 and CDR2 from the germline V gene are MNHEY and SVGAGI. The length of the CDR3 is 15 residues. The CDR3 sequence is CASRPSGNSYNEQFF. The CDR3 nucleotides are TGTGCCAGCAGACCTAGCGGGAATTCCTACAATGAGCAGTTCTTC.

V and J are TRBV19 and TRBJ1-2, with a tentative D call TRBD1 (6 bases). The germline V gene encodes CDR1 LNHDA and CDR2 SQIVND (reference sequence). This CDR3 spans 15 amino acids. V lost 8 bases to trimming and J lost 4 bases, with 20 bases between them. Here the CDR3 DNA reads TGTGCCAGTGATTCCACCATCGACAGGACCTATGGCTACACCTTC. This translates into CASDSTIDRTYGYTF.

V is TRBV9 and J is TRBJ1-3; 8 bases are shared with TRBD1. Trimming at V came to 0 bases and at J to 1 base, leaving 6 bases not matched to a gene. Germline-derived CDR1 and CDR2 are SGDLS and YYNGEE. This CDR3 has 17 amino acids. For the CDR3, the DNA is TGTGCCAGCAGCGTAGCTGGGAGGACAGGGTCTGGAAACACCATATATTTT. Its translation: CASSVAGRTGSGNTIYF.

The gene calls are TRBV27 and TRBJ2-3; D unresolved. CDR3 size: 14 residues. Trimming cost V 3 bases and J 3 bases, with 10 bases left between them. Germline V CDR1 and CDR2: MNHEY, SMNVEV (reference sequence). The CDR3 sequence is CASSFARPTDTQYF. The CDR3, as DNA: TGTGCCAGCAGTTTTGCCAGGCCGACAGATACGCAGTATTTT.

The chain links TRBV5-1 to TRBJ1-3, with 7 bases fitting TRBD1. The junction had 4 bases not matched to a gene; V was cut back by 4 bases and J by 0 bases. CDR1 and CDR2 (germline): SGHRS, YFSETQ. This CDR3 has 15 amino acids. The DNA of the CDR3 is TGCGCCAGCAGCCTGGAGGGGGCCTCTGGAAACACCATATATTTT. This translates into CASSLEGASGNTIYF.

V is TRBV5-5 and J is TRBJ1-2; 7 positions match TRBD1. In germline, CDR1 is SGHKS, CDR2 YYEKEE (reference sequence). This CDR3 has 15 residues. The trim removed 1 base at V and 0 bases at J, leaving 3 bases unmatched. The CDR3 reads CASSLLTGSNYGYTF. The DNA of the CDR3 is TGTGCCAGCAGCTTGTTGACAGGGTCTAACTATGGCTACACCTTC.

The chain joins TRBV29-1 to TRBJ1-3, with D perhaps TRBD1 (5 bases). Between the trimmed V and J ends, which lost 4 bases and 1 base, there was a span of 11 bases. Per germline, CDR1 SQVTM and CDR2 ANQGSEA. The CDR3 loop spans 14 amino acids. CDR3 protein: CSVAGGDSGNTIYF. Written as DNA, the CDR3 is TGCAGCGTTGCCGGGGGGGATTCTGGAAACACCATATATTTT.

V and J are TRBV18 and TRBJ1-6; D ambiguous. The CDR3 contains 14 residues. Trimming removed 3 bases at V and 5 bases at J, with 8 bases between. Germline V gene sequence: CDR1 KGHSH, CDR2 LQKENI. The chain's CDR3 is CASSPIGDNSPLHF. CDR3 bases: TGTGCCAGCTCACCTATTGGAGATAATTCACCCCTCCACTTT.

The chain uses TRBV4-2 and TRBJ2-5; D unresolved. CDR3 length: 14 amino acids. Trimming removed 4 bases from V and 4 bases from J, with 13 bases in between. The germline V gene has CDR1 LGHNA and CDR2 YNFKEQ. CDR3 DNA: TGTGCCAGCAGCCCCTACCGGCGAGGAGAGACCCAGTACTTC. The encoded protein is CASSPYRRGETQYF.

This rearrangement joins TRBV7-9 to TRBJ2-3; tentative D call: TRBD1 (5 bases). The CDR3 covers 14 residues. Trimming took 1 base from V and 2 from J, leaving 7 bases between them. Germline CDR1 SEHNR, CDR2 FQNEAQ (reference sequence). The CDR3 region is CASSLVDITDTQYF. The CDR3 nucleotides are TGTGCCAGCAGCTTAGTGGACATCACAGATACGCAGTATTTT.